Presented here are 16 T cell receptor beta chains from one specimen sequenced in a study of blood T cells in healthy people across ages. A second PCR of about 6 to 11 cycles used a sample-barcoded 5' primer and a J-beta primer mix. TCRdb re-called the 5' RACE reads through MiXCR, storing one row per CDR3 protein. The table shows 1.5 million to 2 million distinct CDR3 sequences, with roughly 43% occurring only once. Material for sequencing was blood. These receptors all stem from a human donor in good health.

The chain uses TRBV11-2 and TRBJ2-5, with 9 bases lining up with TRBD1. Gene TRBJ2-7 matches the end of the DNA better, so the J call may be wrong. This CDR3 is built from 17 residues. The V gene's germline CDR1 is SGHAT and CDR2 FQNNGV. CDR3 in amino acids: CASSKNPRTGAVYEQYF. As DNA, the CDR3 is TGTGCCAGCAGCAAGAACCCCCGGACAGGGGCAGTCTACGAGCAGTACTTC.

V and J are TRBV3-1 and TRBJ2-1; 16 bases map to TRBD2. There are 16 residues in the CDR3. Germline loops: CDR1 LGHDT, CDR2 YNNKEL (reference sequence). Trimming took 4 bases from V and 9 from J; bases not matched to a gene: 6. The CDR3 is CASSPGLAGGWGEQFF. CDR3 bases: TGTGCCAGCAGCCCGGGACTAGCGGGGGGGTGGGGTGAGCAGTTCTTC.

This chain joins TRBV5-1 and TRBJ2-3; the match to TRBD2 covers 13 bases. In germline, CDR1 is SGHRS, CDR2 YFSETQ. Trimming removed 0 bases from V and 3 bases from J; junction bases left unmatched: 4. The CDR3 runs to 17 residues. The CDR3 region is CASSLAGTSGVTDTQYF. CDR3 sequence (DNA): TGCGCCAGCAGCTTGGCCGGGACTAGCGGGGTGACAGATACGCAGTATTTT.

The chain recombines TRBV6-6 with TRBJ1-2; D possibly corresponds to TRBD1 (6 bases). V lost 2 bases and J lost 6, with 10 bases in between. The germline CDR1 and CDR2 sequences are MNHNY and SVGAGI (reference sequence). The CDR3 extends over 13 amino acids. The CDR3 loop is CASSYGSGDGYTF. DNA for the CDR3: TGTGCCAGCAGTTACGGTTCAGGGGATGGCTACACCTTC.

This rearrangement joins TRBV2 to TRBJ1-4; 7 bases line up with TRBD1. The junction had 12 bases not matched to a gene; V was cut back by 8 bases and J by 3 bases. Germline CDR1 and CDR2: SNHLY and FYNNEI. The CDR3 consists of 16 residues. DNA of the CDR3: TGTGCCAGCGGAGAGGAACAGGGGACGGCTAATGAAAAACTGTTTTTT. This sequence encodes CASGEEQGTANEKLFF. Filled out from reference TRBV2 and TRBJ1-4, the complete variable domain reads EPEVTQTPSHQVTQMGQEVILRCVPISNHLYFYWYRQILGQKVEFLVSFYNNEISEKSEIFDDQFSVERPDGSNFTLKIRSTKLEDSAMYFCASGEEQGTANEKLFFGSGTQLSVL.

This clonotype was seen more than once but under ten times. The chain has TRBV28 and TRBJ1-2; D remains unclear. The CDR3 runs to 12 residues. Germline V gene lookup returns CDR1 MDHEN and CDR2 SYDVKM. The germline V and J ends were trimmed by 1 base and 8 bases, with 8 bases remaining between them. CDR3 sequence: CASSLYGEGYTF. Written as DNA, the CDR3 is TGTGCCAGCAGTTTATACGGAGAGGGCTACACCTTC.

The V call is TRBV7-2, the J call TRBJ1-5, with 9 bases fitting TRBD1. Per germline, CDR1 SGHTA and CDR2 FQGNSA. J gave up 0 bases and V 5 bases, and 11 bases lay outside the gene matches. The CDR3 is 18 amino acids. In nucleotides, the CDR3 is TGTGCCAGCAGCCGCGTAGGACAGGGGTTGGGTAGCAATCAGCCCCAGCATTTT. It codes for CASSRVGQGLGSNQPQHF.

This clonotype was found once. The rearrangement joins TRBV11-2 to TRBJ1-5, with D unclear. Germline values: CDR1 SGHAT, CDR2 FQNNGV. The CDR3 is 13 amino acids. The V end was cut by 5 bases, the J end by 7 bases, with 12 bases between. The DNA of the CDR3 is TGTGCCAGCAGCCCCCAGGAGGGACAGCCCCAGCATTTT. Amino acid sequence: CASSPQEGQPQHF. Filled out from reference TRBV11-2 and TRBJ1-5, the complete variable domain reads EAGVAQSPRYKIIEKRQSVAFWCNPISGHATLYWYQQILGQGPKLLIQFQNNGVVDDSQLPKDRFSAERLKGVDSTLKIQPAKLEDSAVYLCASSPQEGQPQHFGDGTRLSIL.

V and J are TRBV5-6 and TRBJ1-1; D call uncertain. This CDR3 is built from 13 residues. Per germline, CDR1 SGHDT and CDR2 YYEEEE. Trimming removed 4 bases from V and 6 bases from J, with 13 bases in between. The CDR3 DNA follows: TGTGCCAGCAGCATTGGGAGGTCCCCTGAAGCTTTCTTT. Its protein product is CASSIGRSPEAFF. The whole variable domain, filled in from reference TRBV5-6 and TRBJ1-1, reads DAGVTQSPTHLIKTRGQQVTLRCSPKSGHDTVSWYQQALGQGPQFIFQYYEEEERQRGNFPDRFSGHQFPNYSSELNVNALLLGDSALYLCASSIGRSPEAFFGQGTRLTVV.

The rearrangement joins TRBV12-3 or TRBV12-4 to TRBJ2-7, with 7 bases aligning to TRBD1. The CDR3 is 15 residues long. V was pared by 6 bases and J by 2 bases, with 10 bases of the junction left unmatched. CDR3 DNA sequence: TGTGCCAGCAGCTCCAAATTCAGGGGGACCTACGAGCAGTACTTC. It yields the protein CASSSKFRGTYEQYF.

This clonotype was picked up many times. This chain joins TRBV12-3 or TRBV12-4 and TRBJ2-1; no firm D call. CDR3 size: 11 residues. The V and J ends lost 2 bases and 8 bases respectively, with 4 bases between them. The CDR3, as DNA: TGTGCCAGCAGTTTAACCGATGAGCAGTTCTTC. Protein product: CASSLTDEQFF.

The chain couples TRBV27 to TRBJ2-1; TRBD1 matches at 8 bases. The CDR3 has 16 amino acids. Germline CDR1 MNHEY, CDR2 SMNVEV (reference sequence). V gave up 5 bases and J gave up 5 bases; unmatched junction bases: 11. CDR3 in amino acids: CASSRPQGGANNEQFF. For the CDR3, the DNA is TGTGCCAGCAGTCGTCCACAGGGGGGCGCGAACAATGAGCAGTTCTTC.

This clonotype was seen a handful of times. This chain uses TRBV10-3 with TRBJ2-3; 9 nucleotides match TRBD1. With V trimmed by 6 bases and J by 2 bases, 6 bases remained unmatched. The germline V gene encodes CDR1 ENHRY and CDR2 SYGVKD. The CDR3 extends over 15 amino acids. CDR3 bases: TGTGCCATCAGCACAGGGGGCTTCGCCACAGATACGCAGTATTTT. Protein: CAISTGGFATDTQYF.

The chain employs TRBV6-6 and TRBJ2-1, with a possible D match to TRBD2 (6 bases). With 5 bases removed from V and 3 bases from J, the gap between germline ends came to 17 bases. Germline CDR1 MNHNY, CDR2 SVGAGI (reference sequence). CDR3 length equals 16 residues. The CDR3 spells CASSHRLGLVYNEQFF. The CDR3 bases are TGTGCCAGCAGTCATCGACTAGGGCTAGTCTACAATGAGCAGTTCTTC.

V is TRBV11-2 and J is TRBJ2-3, with TRBD2 as a possible D gene (5 bases). V gave up 6 bases and J gave up 2 bases, with 15 bases separating them. The CDR3 consists of 15 residues. Germline CDR1 is SGHAT and CDR2 is FQNNGV. The CDR3 DNA is TGTGCCAGCAGGGAACCGGGAATCCACACAGATACGCAGTATTTT. It specifies CASREPGIHTDTQYF.

This clonotype was seen more than once but under ten times. The chain has TRBV29-1 and TRBJ1-4, with D possibly TRBD1 on 5 matching bases. Trimming cost V 4 bases and J 8 bases, with 14 bases left between them. The germline V gene encodes CDR1 SQVTM and CDR2 ANQGSEA. CDR3 size: 13 residues. CDR3 DNA sequence: TGCAGCGTTGGAGCGACAGTAGGAGAAAAACTGTTTTTT. This codes for CSVGATVGEKLFF.